This TCR beta chain was captured in a study of T cell repertoires in cytomegalovirus infection. About the research overall: Public TCR beta signatures provided an indication of both CMV infection and a matching HLA type.

This clonotype was observed a few times. CDR3 length equals 16 residues. V lost 9 bases to trimming and J lost 2 bases, with 18 bases between them. Germline CDR1 and CDR2: KGHDR and SFDVKD. TCRdb independently ran MiXCR on the reads; one entry per CDR3 protein. Among 150,000 to 200,000 distinct CDR3 sequences listed, around 14% were seen once. V is TRBV24-1 and J is TRBJ2-2, with D unresolved. The sample was PBMCs. The clonotype comes from a human donor in good health (CMV status not recorded). Some clones in this sample may be carry-over from other donors' samples. The CDR3 loop is CATSGRTTSNTGELFF. In nucleotides, the CDR3 is TGTGCCACCTCCGGACGGACGACTTCCAACACCGGGGAGCTGTTTTTT.